A single sample gave rise to the 10 T cell receptor beta chains below, sequenced in a study of cytomegalovirus exposure and HLA in healthy donors. Researchers ran the PCR with 60 Vbeta and 13 Jbeta primers. This table comes from immunoSEQ multiplex PCR, and its TCRdb copy is limited to in-frame clones, with some not included. The repertoire consists of 170,000 or so clones, with more than 80% occurring once and the leading ten covering under 0.85%. Input material: PBMCs. The receptors were sampled from a boy between 10 and 17 years old in good health and CMV-seronegative.

This chain uses TRBV5-1 with TRBJ2-7; 7 nucleotides align to TRBD1. The CDR3 totals 13 residues. J gave up 6 bases and V 4 bases, and 7 bases lay outside the gene matches. Germline V gene sequence: CDR1 SGHRS, CDR2 YFSETQ. For the CDR3, the DNA is TGCGCCAGCAGCCTGGGACAGCAGGTCGAGCAGTACTTC. It specifies CASSLGQQVEQYF.

The chain employs TRBV19 and TRBJ2-1; 8 bases agree with TRBD1. V shed 5 bases and J 9 bases; nucleotides not matched to a gene: 9. The CDR3 covers 14 residues. Germline V gene data show CDR1 as LNHDA and CDR2 as SQIVND (reference sequence). CDR3 loop: CASSQQGASGEQFF. In DNA, the CDR3 is TGTGCCAGTAGTCAGCAGGGGGCGTCGGGTGAGCAGTTCTTC.

J is TRBJ1-6 and V is TRBV10-3, with TRBD1 identical over 8 bases. The CDR3 has 14 residues. Losses at the gene ends were 6 bases for V and 7 bases for J; bases not matched to a gene: 5. Germline assignment: CDR1 ENHRY and CDR2 SYGVKD. CDR3 coding DNA: TGTGCCATCAGGATGGACAGGGACAATTCACCCCTCCACTTT. Its translation: CAIRMDRDNSPLHF.

The genes are TRBV18 and TRBJ1-2, with D perhaps TRBD1 (6 bases). The V end lost 0 bases, the J end lost 4 bases, and 9 bases lay between the germline ends. Germline CDR1 KGHSH, CDR2 LQKENI. This CDR3 is built from 14 residues. The CDR3 is CASSPPGGGYGYTF. CDR3 coding DNA: TGTGCCAGCTCACCACCGGGAGGGGGCTATGGCTACACCTTC.

V usage is TRBV25-1 and J usage is TRBJ1-1; D remains ambiguous. The CDR3 spans 15 residues. With 2 bases removed from V and 1 base from J, the gap between germline ends came to 11 bases. Per the germline V gene, CDR1 is MGHDK and CDR2 is SYGVNS. This chain's CDR3 is CASSERAGANTEAFF. DNA of the CDR3: TGTGCCAGCAGTGAAAGAGCGGGAGCGAACACTGAAGCTTTCTTT. Together with reference TRBV25-1 and TRBJ1-1, the CDR3 gives the full variable domain: EADIYQTPRYLVIGTGKKITLECSQTMGHDKMYWYQQDPGMELHLIHYSYGVNSTEKGDLSSESTVSRIRTEHFPLTLESARPSHTSQYLCASSERAGANTEAFFGQGTRLTVV.

The V and J genes are TRBV14 and TRBJ2-7; 9 bases agree with TRBD1. Germline V lookup: CDR1 SGHDN, CDR2 FVKESK. The V segment lost 2 bases and the J segment 5 bases; nucleotides outside the gene matches: 1. The CDR3 consists of 13 residues. This CDR3 reads CASSQTGGNEQYF. Written as DNA, the CDR3 is TGTGCCAGCAGCCAAACAGGGGGCAACGAGCAGTACTTC.

Written as DNA, the CDR3 is TGCGCCAGCAGCTTGGTGGTAGCGGGGGGCTCAGATACGCAGTATTTT. Translating it yields CASSLVVAGGSDTQYF. The rearrangement links TRBV5-1 to TRBJ2-3; 10 bases line up with TRBD2. Germline lookup yields CDR1 SGHRS and CDR2 YFSETQ. V was clipped by 0 bases and J by 4 bases; unmatched bases: 5. This CDR3 is 16 amino acids long.

This clone has a handful of counts. This rearrangement joins TRBV6-5 to TRBJ1-5; D is ambiguous. Deletions cut 8 bases from V and 3 bases from J, with 5 bases between. This CDR3 comprises 11 residues. The germline V gene encodes CDR1 MNHEY and CDR2 SVGAGI. The CDR3 DNA sequence: TGTGCCAGCGGCCCCAATCAGCCCCAGCATTTT. Amino acids: CASGPNQPQHF.

The chain employs TRBV6-5 and TRBJ1-5; no reliable D call. Germline loops: CDR1 MNHEY, CDR2 SVGAGI. V lost 0 bases, J lost 3 bases, and 9 bases lay in between. CDR3 length: 15 amino acids. CDR3 nucleotide sequence: TGTGCCAGCAGTTACTCGGCAGGTACCAATCAGCCCCAGCATTTT. Protein: CASSYSAGTNQPQHF.

The V call is TRBV7-2, the J call TRBJ1-1; D is ambiguous. V was shortened by 3 bases and J by 3 bases, with 11 bases between the two germline ends. Germline CDR1 is SGHTA and CDR2 is FQGNSA. The CDR3 extends over 14 amino acids. As DNA, the CDR3 is TGTGCCAGCAGCTTTACTATCGAAGACACTGAAGCTTTCTTT. Translated, it gives CASSFTIEDTEAFF.